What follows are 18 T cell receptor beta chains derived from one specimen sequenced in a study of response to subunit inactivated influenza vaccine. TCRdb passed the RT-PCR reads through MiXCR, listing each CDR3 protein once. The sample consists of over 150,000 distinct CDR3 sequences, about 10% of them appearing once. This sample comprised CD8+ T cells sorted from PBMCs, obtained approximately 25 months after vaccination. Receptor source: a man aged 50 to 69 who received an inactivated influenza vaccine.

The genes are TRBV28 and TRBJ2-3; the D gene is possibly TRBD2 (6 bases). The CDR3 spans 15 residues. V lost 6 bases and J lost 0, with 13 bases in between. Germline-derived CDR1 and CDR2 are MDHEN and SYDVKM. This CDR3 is CASSLGLASTDTQYF. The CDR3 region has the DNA TGTGCCAGCAGCTTAGGGCTAGCGAGCACAGATACGCAGTATTTT.

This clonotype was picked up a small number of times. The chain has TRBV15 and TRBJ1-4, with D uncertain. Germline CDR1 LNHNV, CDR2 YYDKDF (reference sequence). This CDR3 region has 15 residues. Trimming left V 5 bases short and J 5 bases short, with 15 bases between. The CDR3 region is CATSPERVANEKLFF. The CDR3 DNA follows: TGTGCCACCAGCCCAGAAAGGGTGGCGAATGAAAAACTGTTTTTT.

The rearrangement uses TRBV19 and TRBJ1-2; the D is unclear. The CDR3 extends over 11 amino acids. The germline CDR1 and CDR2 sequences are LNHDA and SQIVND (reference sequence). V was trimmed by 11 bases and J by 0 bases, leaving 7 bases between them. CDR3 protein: CASGPNYGYTF. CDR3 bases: TGTGCCTCGGGCCCTAACTATGGCTACACCTTC.

DNA of the CDR3: TGTGCCAGCAGAAGGGACAGGAGGAACGAGCAGTACTTC. It is translated as CASRRDRRNEQYF. This chain connects TRBV12-3 or TRBV12-4 to TRBJ2-7; 8 bases agree with TRBD1. V dropped 6 bases and J dropped 5; count of bases not matched to a gene: 6. This CDR3 is built from 13 residues.

Written as DNA, the CDR3 is TGTGCCACTAGAACCATGGACGGACCGAACACTGAAGCTTTCTTT. It yields the protein CATRTMDGPNTEAFF. The J gene is TRBJ1-1, the V gene TRBV19; D gene ambiguous. V was cut by 10 bases and J by 1 base, with 19 bases left in between. The germline CDR1 and CDR2 sequences are LNHDA and SQIVND (reference sequence). This CDR3 region has 15 residues.

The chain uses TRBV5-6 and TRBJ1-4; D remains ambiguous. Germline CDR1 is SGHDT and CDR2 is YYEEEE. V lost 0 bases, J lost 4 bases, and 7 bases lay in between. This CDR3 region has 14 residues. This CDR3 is CASSLGVSNEKLFF. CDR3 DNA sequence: TGTGCCAGCAGCTTGGGGGTCAGTAATGAAAAACTGTTTTTT.

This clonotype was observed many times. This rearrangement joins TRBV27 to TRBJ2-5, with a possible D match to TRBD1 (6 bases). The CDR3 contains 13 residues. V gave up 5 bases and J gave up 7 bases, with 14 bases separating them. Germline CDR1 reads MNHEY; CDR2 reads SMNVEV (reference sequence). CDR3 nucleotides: TGTGCCAGCAGTGCGACAGGCCTGGGGACCCAGTACTTC. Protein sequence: CASSATGLGTQYF.

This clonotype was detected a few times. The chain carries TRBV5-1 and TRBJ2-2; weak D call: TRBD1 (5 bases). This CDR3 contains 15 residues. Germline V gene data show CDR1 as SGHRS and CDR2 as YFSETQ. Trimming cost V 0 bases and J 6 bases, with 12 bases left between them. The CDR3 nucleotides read TGCGCCAGCAGCTTGGAGTCAGGGCGAGCCGGGGAGCTGTTTTTT. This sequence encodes CASSLESGRAGELFF.

The CDR3 loop is CSVGSGTHIQYF. CDR3 DNA: TGCAGCGTTGGATCCGGGACTCACATTCAGTACTTC. The chain combines TRBV29-1 with TRBJ2-4; D is perhaps TRBD2 (6 bases). V was trimmed by 4 bases and J by 8 bases, leaving 12 bases between them. This CDR3 has 12 amino acids. Germline CDR1 SQVTM, CDR2 ANQGSEA.

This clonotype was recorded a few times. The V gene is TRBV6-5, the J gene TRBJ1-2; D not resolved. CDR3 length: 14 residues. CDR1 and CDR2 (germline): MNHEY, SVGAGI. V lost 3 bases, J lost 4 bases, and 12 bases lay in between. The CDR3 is CASSYDGSLYGYTF. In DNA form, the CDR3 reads TGTGCCAGCAGTTATGATGGCAGCCTCTATGGCTACACCTTC.

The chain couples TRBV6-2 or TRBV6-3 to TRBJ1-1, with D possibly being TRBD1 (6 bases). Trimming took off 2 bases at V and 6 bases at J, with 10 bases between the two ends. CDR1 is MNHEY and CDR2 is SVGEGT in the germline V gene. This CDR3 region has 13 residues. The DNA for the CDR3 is TGTGCCAGCAGTTACATTCCAGGGGCTGAAGCTTTCTTT. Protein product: CASSYIPGAEAFF.

This chain's CDR3 is CASSGTSRREAFF. The CDR3 DNA is TGTGCCAGCAGCGGGACAAGCAGAAGGGAAGCTTTCTTT. The chain couples TRBV2 to TRBJ1-1; D is possibly TRBD1 (6 bases). The CDR3 spans 13 residues. The V and J ends lost 6 bases and 8 bases respectively, with 16 bases between them. CDR1 and CDR2 (germline): SNHLY, FYNNEI.

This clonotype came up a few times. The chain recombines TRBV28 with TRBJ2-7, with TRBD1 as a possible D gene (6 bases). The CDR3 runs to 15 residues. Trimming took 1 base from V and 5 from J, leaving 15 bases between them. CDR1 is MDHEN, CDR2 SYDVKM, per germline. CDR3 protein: CASSLSGTSRNEQYF. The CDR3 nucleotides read TGTGCCAGCAGTTTATCCGGGACATCCCGGAACGAGCAGTACTTC.

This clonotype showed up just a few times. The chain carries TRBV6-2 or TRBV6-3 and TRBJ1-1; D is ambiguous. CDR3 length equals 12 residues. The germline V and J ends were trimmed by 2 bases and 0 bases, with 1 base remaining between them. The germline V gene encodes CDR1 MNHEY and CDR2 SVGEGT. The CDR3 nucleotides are TGTGCCAGCAGTTACATGAACACTGAAGCTTTCTTT. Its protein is CASSYMNTEAFF.

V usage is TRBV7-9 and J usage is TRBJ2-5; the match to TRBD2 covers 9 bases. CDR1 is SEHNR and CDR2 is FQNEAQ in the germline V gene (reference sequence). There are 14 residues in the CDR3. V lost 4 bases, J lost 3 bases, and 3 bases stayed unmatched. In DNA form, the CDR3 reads TGTGCCAGCAGCTCTAGACTAGCGGAAGAGACCCAGTACTTC. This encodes CASSSRLAEETQYF.

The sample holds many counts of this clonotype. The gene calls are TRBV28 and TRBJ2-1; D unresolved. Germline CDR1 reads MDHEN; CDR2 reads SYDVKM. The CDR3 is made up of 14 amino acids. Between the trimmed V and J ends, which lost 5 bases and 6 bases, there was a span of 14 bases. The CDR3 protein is CASSPLLESNEQFF. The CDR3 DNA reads TGTGCCAGCAGTCCTTTGCTGGAAAGCAATGAGCAGTTCTTC.

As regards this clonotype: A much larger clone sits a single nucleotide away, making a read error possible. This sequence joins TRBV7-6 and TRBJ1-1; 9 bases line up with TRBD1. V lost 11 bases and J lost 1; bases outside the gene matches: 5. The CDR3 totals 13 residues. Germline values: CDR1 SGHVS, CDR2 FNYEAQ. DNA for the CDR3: TGTGCCGGTAAGGACAGGGGGAACACTGAAGCTTTCTTT. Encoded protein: CAGKDRGNTEAFF. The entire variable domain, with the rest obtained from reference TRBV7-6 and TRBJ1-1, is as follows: GAGVSQSPRYKVTKRGQDVALRCDPISGHVSLYWYRQALGQGPEFLTYFNYEAQQDKSGLPNDRFSAERPEGSISTLTIQRTEQRDSAMYRCAGKDRGNTEAFFGQGTRLTVV.

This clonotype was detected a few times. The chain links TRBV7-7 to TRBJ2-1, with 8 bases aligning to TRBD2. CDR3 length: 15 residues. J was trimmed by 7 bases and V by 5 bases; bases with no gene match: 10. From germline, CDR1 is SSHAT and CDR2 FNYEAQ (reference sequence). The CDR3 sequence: CASSIKLAGLNEQFF. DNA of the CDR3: TGTGCCAGCAGCATAAAGCTAGCGGGTCTTAATGAGCAGTTCTTC.